The present entry profiles one TCR beta chain with its context. The antigen is undetermined. The sample is drawn from a study of T-cell reconstitution after alpha-beta-depleted transplantation in children. Study conclusions and caveats: Expanded graft clones, several hundred of them, were reportedly the source of alpha-beta T cells about two months after transplant.

For TCRbeta, the library was prepared with unique molecular identifiers. A single record per CDR3 protein comes from TCRdb applying MiXCR to the PCR reads. The sample shows fewer than 250,000 distinct CDR3 sequences, about 15% of them seen only once. This CDR3 is 18 amino acids long. The germline V gene encodes CDR1 SGHRS and CDR2 YFSETQ. After removal of 4 bases from V and 3 bases from J, the junction contained 15 bases not matched to a gene. The rearrangement links TRBV5-1 to TRBJ1-1; 10 positions match TRBD1. This specimen consisted of PBMCs, mostly from graft donor cells, obtained 360 days after TCRalphabeta/CD19-depleted stem cell transplant. This TCR derives from a male patient between 2 and 15 years old who had a stem cell transplant for acute lymphoblastic leukemia, so the T cells may come from the graft donor. As DNA, the CDR3 is TGCGCCAGCAGCCTACGGACAGGGGGGCGTTTATCGGACACTGAAGCTTTCTTT. Translation gives CASSLRTGGRLSDTEAFF.